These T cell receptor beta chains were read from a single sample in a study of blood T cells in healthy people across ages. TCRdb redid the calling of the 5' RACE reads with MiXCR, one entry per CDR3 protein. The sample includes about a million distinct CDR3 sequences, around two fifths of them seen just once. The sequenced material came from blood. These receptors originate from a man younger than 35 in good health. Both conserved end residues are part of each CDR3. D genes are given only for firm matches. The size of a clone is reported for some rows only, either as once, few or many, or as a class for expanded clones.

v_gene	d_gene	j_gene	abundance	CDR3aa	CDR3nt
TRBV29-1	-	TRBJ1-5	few	CSVSGTPNQPQHF	TGCAGCGTCTCCGGGACACCAAATCAGCCCCAGCATTTT
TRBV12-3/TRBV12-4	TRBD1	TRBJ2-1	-	CASSPPDRNYNEQFF	TGTGCCAGCAGTCCCCCGGACAGGAACTACAATGAGCAGTTCTTC
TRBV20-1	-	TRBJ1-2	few	CSAGNGGSNYGYTF	TGCAGTGCCGGAAACGGGGGTTCTAACTATGGCTACACCTTC
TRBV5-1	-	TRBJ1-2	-	CASSFNGVNYGYTF	TGCGCCAGCAGCTTTAACGGAGTGAACTATGGCTACACCTTC
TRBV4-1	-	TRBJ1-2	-	CASSPFRGGGNNYGYTF	TGCGCCAGCAGCCCCTTCCGGGGAGGGGGAAATAACTATGGCTACACCTTC
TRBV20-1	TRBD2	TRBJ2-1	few	CSAQGLAGGTYNEQFF	TGCAGTGCTCAGGGACTAGCGGGGGGCACATACAATGAGCAGTTCTTC
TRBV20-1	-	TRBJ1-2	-	CSARRRVQGFNYGYTF	TGCAGTGCTAGGCGGAGAGTGCAGGGGTTTAACTATGGCTACACCTTC
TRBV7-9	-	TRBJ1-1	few	CASTSSGRENTEAFF	TGTGCCAGCACCTCGTCCGGCAGGGAGAACACTGAAGCTTTCTTT
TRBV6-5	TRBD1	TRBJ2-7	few	CASSKTGDPTYEQYF	TGTGCCAGCAGCAAGACAGGGGACCCCACCTACGAGCAGTACTTC
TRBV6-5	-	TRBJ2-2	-	CAIRSGLTGELFF	TGTGCCATTCGATCCGGGTTAACCGGGGAGCTGTTTTTT
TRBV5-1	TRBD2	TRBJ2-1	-	CASSLVFSGGAHEQFF	TGCGCCAGCAGCTTGGTTTTTAGCGGGGGGGCCCATGAGCAGTTCTTC
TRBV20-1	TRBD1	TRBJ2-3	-	CSARSRTGDADTQYF	TGCAGTGCTAGATCCCGGACAGGCGACGCAGATACGCAGTATTTT
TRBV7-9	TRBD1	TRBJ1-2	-	CASSSLKGAYGYTF	TGTGCCAGCAGCTCCTTAAAGGGGGCCTATGGCTACACCTTC
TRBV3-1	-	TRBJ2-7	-	CASSKPGSRRDSYEQYF	TGTGCCAGCAGCAAGCCCGGATCCCGACGGGATTCCTACGAGCAGTACTTC
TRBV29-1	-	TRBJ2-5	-	CSVRTGSPERYF	TGCAGCGTCCGAACAGGGTCCCCCGAGCGGTACTTC
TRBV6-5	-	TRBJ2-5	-	CASSYYQGLEQYF	TGTGCCAGCAGTTACTATCAGGGTCTGGAGCAGTACTTC
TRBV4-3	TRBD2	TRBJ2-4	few	CASSQERGHYNEQYF	TGCGCCAGCAGCCAGGAGCGGGGCCATTACAATGAGCAGTACTTC
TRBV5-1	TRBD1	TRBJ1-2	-	CASRSGQEHDGYTF	TGCGCCAGCAGGTCGGGACAGGAGCACGATGGCTACACCTTC
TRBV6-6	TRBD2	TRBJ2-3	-	CASSWVSGGFSTDTQYF	TGTGCCAGCAGTTGGGTTAGCGGGGGGTTTAGCACAGATACGCAGTATTTT
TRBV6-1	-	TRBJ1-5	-	CASIPQDVGQPQHF	TGTGCCAGCATCCCACAGGACGTAGGCCAGCCCCAGCATTTT
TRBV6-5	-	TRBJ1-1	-	CASSYHGMNTEAFF	TGTGCCAGCAGTTACCACGGTATGAACACTGAAGCTTTCTTT
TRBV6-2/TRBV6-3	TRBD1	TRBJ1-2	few	CASRTGTGYYGYTF	TGTGCCAGCAGAACCGGGACAGGGTACTATGGCTACACCTTC
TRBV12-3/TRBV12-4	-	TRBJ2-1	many	CASSFVGNEQFF	TGTGCCAGCAGTTTCGTGGGCAATGAGCAGTTCTTC
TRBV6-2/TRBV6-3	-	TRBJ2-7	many	CASSYDNTYEQYF	TGTGCCAGCAGTTACGACAACACCTACGAGCAGTACTTC
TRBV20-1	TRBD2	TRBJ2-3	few	CSARRGGAGDTQYF	TGCAGTGCTAGGCGGGGAGGGGCCGGAGATACGCAGTATTTT
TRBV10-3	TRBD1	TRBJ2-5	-	CATEGGQQETQYF	TGTGCCACCGAAGGGGGACAGCAAGAGACCCAGTACTTC
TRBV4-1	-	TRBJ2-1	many	CASSQGQTTYNEQFF	TGCGCCAGCAGCCAAGGACAGACCACGTACAATGAGCAGTTCTTC
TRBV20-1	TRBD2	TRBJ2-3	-	CSARGTSGTSTDTQYF	TGCAGTGCTAGAGGGACTAGCGGGACTAGCACAGATACGCAGTATTTT
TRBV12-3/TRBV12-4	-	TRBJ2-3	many	CASSSGLVPSTDTQYF	TGTGCCAGCAGCTCTGGACTGGTCCCTAGCACAGATACGCAGTATTTT
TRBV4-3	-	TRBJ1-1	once	CASSQVGREFFQAAEAFF	TGCGCCAGCAGCCAAGTAGGCAGGGAATTTTTTCAGGCAGCTGAAGCTTTCTTT
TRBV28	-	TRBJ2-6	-	CATRFRTAGANVLTF	TGTGCCACCCGTTTCAGAACGGCAGGGGCCAACGTCCTGACTTTC
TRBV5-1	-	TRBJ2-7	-	CASSSPIFSGVAEQYF	TGCGCCAGCAGCTCTCCTATCTTTAGTGGGGTAGCAGAGCAGTACTTC